Presented here are 17 T cell receptor beta chains from one specimen sequenced in a study of blood T cell repertoires in COVID-19. The protocol was immunoSEQ multiplex PCR, while the TCRdb copy is restricted to in-frame clones and leaves out a portion. The sample has 300,000 to 400,000 clones, roughly 86% seen once; the top ten hold roughly 3.1%. Sequencing was performed on peripheral blood. The receptors shown here come from a human donor in a cohort sampled during active COVID-19.

The chain combines TRBV5-5 with TRBJ2-7; 13 bases map to TRBD2. With V trimmed by 4 bases and J by 11 bases, 9 bases remained unmatched. The germline V gene has CDR1 SGHKS and CDR2 YYEKEE (reference sequence). There are 14 residues in the CDR3. CDR3: CASSPRGLAGPEYF. The CDR3 DNA reads TGTGCCAGCAGCCCCAGGGGACTAGCGGGGCCCGAGTACTTC.

The V and J genes are TRBV28 and TRBJ1-6; 8 bases are shared with TRBD1. CDR1 is MDHEN and CDR2 is SYDVKM in the germline V gene. Trimming removed 6 bases from V and 2 bases from J; junction bases left unmatched: 6. The CDR3 totals 16 residues. DNA for the CDR3: TGTGCCAGCAGGTCGGACAGGGTAACCTATAATTCACCCCTCCACTTT. It specifies CASRSDRVTYNSPLHF.

The chain has TRBV5-1 and TRBJ1-5; D unclear. This CDR3 has 13 amino acids. V dropped 4 bases and J dropped 0 bases, with 5 bases sitting between them. The germline V gene encodes CDR1 SGHRS and CDR2 YFSETQ. The CDR3 protein is CASSPYSNQPQHF. The CDR3, as DNA: TGCGCCAGCAGCCCCTATAGCAATCAGCCCCAGCATTTT.

The chain links TRBV2 to TRBJ2-1, with TRBD2 as a possible D gene (6 bases). Germline V lookup: CDR1 SNHLY, CDR2 FYNNEI. This CDR3 has 16 residues. V lost 10 bases and J lost 8, with 27 bases in between. The CDR3 region has the DNA TGTGCCACCTGGGCCGGTTGGGAGGACCCTAGCGATGAGCAGTTCTTC. Amino acid sequence: CATWAGWEDPSDEQFF.

The J gene is TRBJ1-2, the V gene TRBV12-3 or TRBV12-4, with 8 bases that match TRBD1. This CDR3 region has 13 residues. After removal of 5 bases from V and 3 bases from J, the junction contained 2 bases not matched to a gene. In DNA, the CDR3 is TGTGCCAGCAGTGCGGACAGGGACTATGGCTACACCTTC. As protein: CASSADRDYGYTF.

The chain links TRBV15 to TRBJ1-1, with D uncertain. Germline V gives CDR1 LNHNV, CDR2 YYDKDF (reference sequence). The CDR3 consists of 12 residues. The V gene lost 5 bases and the J gene lost 3 bases, with 7 bases spanning the gap. CDR3 nucleotides: TGTGCCACCAGCTTTAGCCACACTGAAGCTTTCTTT. Amino acid sequence: CATSFSHTEAFF. Using reference TRBV15 and TRBJ1-1 for the parts outside the CDR3, the full variable domain is DAMVIQNPRYQVTQFGKPVTLSCSQTLNHNVMYWYQQKSSQAPKLLFHYYDKDFNNEADTPDNFQSRRPNTSFCFLDIRSPGLGDTAMYLCATSFSHTEAFFGQGTRLTVV.

The chain has TRBV5-1 and TRBJ1-4; D ambiguous. The CDR3 has 14 amino acids. CDR1 and CDR2 (germline): SGHRS, YFSETQ. The V end was cut by 2 bases, the J end by 5 bases, with 10 bases between. The CDR3 coding sequence is TGCGCCAGCAGCTTATCTGGCTCGAATGAAAAACTGTTTTTT. It translates to CASSLSGSNEKLFF.

The CDR3 sequence is CASSSRRLAGPGGDTQYF. CDR3 coding DNA: TGTGCCAGCAGCTCCCGCCGACTAGCGGGACCCGGGGGAGATACGCAGTATTTT. The chain joins TRBV7-2 to TRBJ2-3; 11 nucleotides align to TRBD2. V lost 4 bases to trimming and J lost 5 bases; unmatched junction nucleotides: 14. Germline CDR1 and CDR2: SGHTA and FQGNSA. This CDR3 comprises 18 residues.

The chain combines TRBV5-8 with TRBJ2-3; the match to TRBD1 covers 8 bases. CDR1 and CDR2 from the germline V gene are SGHTS and YDEGEE. V lost 5 bases to trimming and J lost 2 bases; unmatched junction nucleotides: 10. This CDR3 is 16 amino acids long. CDR3 amino acids: CASRPSPGQATDTQYF. CDR3 in DNA: TGTGCCAGCAGACCTTCCCCGGGACAGGCCACAGATACGCAGTATTTT. Full variable domain (rest looked up from reference TRBV5-8 and TRBJ2-3): EAGVTQSPTHLIKTRGQQATLRCSPISGHTSVYWYQQALGLGLQFLLWYDEGEERNRGNFPPRFSGRQFPNYSSELNVNALELEDSALYLCASRPSPGQATDTQYFGPGTRLTVL.

The gene calls are TRBV7-3 and TRBJ1-2; no definite D call. V was pared by 4 bases and J by 2 bases, with 14 bases between. CDR1 is SGHTA and CDR2 is FQGTGA in the germline V gene. CDR3 length: 15 residues. CDR3 in DNA: TGTGCCAGCAGCTCAGCACCCGGGATCAACTATGGCTACACCTTC. This sequence encodes CASSSAPGINYGYTF.

The CDR3 sequence is CASRNSGDVTDTQYF. The DNA of the CDR3 is TGTGCCAGCAGAAATAGCGGGGACGTCACAGATACGCAGTATTTT. The V call is TRBV6-5, the J call TRBJ2-3, with TRBD2 identical over 8 bases. CDR1 is MNHEY and CDR2 is SVGAGI in the germline V gene. The CDR3 runs 15 residues. V lost 6 bases and J lost 2; bases outside the gene matches: 7.

The rearrangement joins TRBV6-1 to TRBJ1-1; no clear D. The CDR3 is made up of 14 amino acids. The germline V gene has CDR1 MNHNS and CDR2 SASEGT. The V and J ends lost 1 base and 0 bases respectively, with 6 bases between them. CDR3: CASSEVLMNTEAFF. Here the CDR3 DNA reads TGTGCCAGCAGTGAAGTACTTATGAACACTGAAGCTTTCTTT.

V usage is TRBV5-1 and J usage is TRBJ1-2; no clear D. There are 13 residues in the CDR3. Germline CDR1 and CDR2: SGHRS and YFSETQ. The V and J ends lost 2 bases and 8 bases respectively, with 13 bases between them. In DNA, the CDR3 is TGCGCCAGCAGCTTCTCTTCAGATTTCGGCTACACCTTC. Translated, it gives CASSFSSDFGYTF.

This chain connects TRBV7-6 to TRBJ2-3; 8 bases fit TRBD1. Trimming removed 6 bases from V and 0 bases from J; junction bases left unmatched: 8. The length of the CDR3 is 16 residues. CDR1 SGHVS and CDR2 FNYEAQ come from the germline V gene. The CDR3 coding sequence is TGTGCCAGCAGTGAGGACAGGGCCCCTAGCACAGATACGCAGTATTTT. Translated, it gives CASSEDRAPSTDTQYF.

This sequence joins TRBV25-1 and TRBJ2-7, with D possibly matching TRBD1 (7 bases). Germline loops: CDR1 MGHDK, CDR2 SYGVNS. V was shortened by 4 bases and J by 2 bases, with 12 bases between the two germline ends. The CDR3 spans 14 residues. The CDR3: CASSGAGQTYEQYF. For the CDR3, the DNA is TGTGCCAGCAGTGGGGCGGGACAGACCTACGAGCAGTACTTC.

The chain couples TRBV4-2 to TRBJ2-3; D not certain. This CDR3 is built from 15 residues. Germline CDR1 reads LGHNA; CDR2 reads YNFKEQ. Trimming shortened V by 1 base and J by 4 bases, and 12 bases separated the two germline ends. CDR3 amino acids: CASSQVTSGADTQYF. CDR3 sequence (DNA): TGTGCCAGCAGCCAAGTTACCTCGGGTGCAGATACGCAGTATTTT.

The CDR3 sequence: CASSRGTGVEGYTF. DNA for the CDR3: TGTGCCAGCAGCCGCGGGACAGGGGTGGAAGGCTACACCTTC. The chain combines TRBV6-5 with TRBJ1-2, with 10 bases aligning to TRBD1. There are 14 residues in the CDR3. After removal of 6 bases from V and 8 bases from J, the junction contained 9 bases not matched to a gene. Germline V gene data show CDR1 as MNHEY and CDR2 as SVGAGI.